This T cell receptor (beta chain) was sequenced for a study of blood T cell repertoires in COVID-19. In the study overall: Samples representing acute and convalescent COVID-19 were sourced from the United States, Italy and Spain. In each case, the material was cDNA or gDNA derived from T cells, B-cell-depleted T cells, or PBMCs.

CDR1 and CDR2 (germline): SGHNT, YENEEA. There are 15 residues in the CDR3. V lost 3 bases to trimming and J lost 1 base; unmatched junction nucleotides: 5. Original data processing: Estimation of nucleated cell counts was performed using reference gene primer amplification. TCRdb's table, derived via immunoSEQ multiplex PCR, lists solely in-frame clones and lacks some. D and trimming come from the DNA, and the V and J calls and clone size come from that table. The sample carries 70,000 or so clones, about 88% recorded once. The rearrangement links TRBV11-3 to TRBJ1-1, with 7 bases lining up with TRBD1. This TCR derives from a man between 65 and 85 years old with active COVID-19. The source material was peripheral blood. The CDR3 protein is CASSFGGTANTEAFF. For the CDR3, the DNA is TGTGCCAGCAGCTTTGGGGGGACAGCGAACACTGAAGCTTTCTTT.